The next 20 T cell receptor beta chains were all read from a single sample in a study of vaccination and CD4 T cells after COVID-19. Time point: late sampling 161 to 241 days after vaccination in a few convalescent patients. Treatment: approximately 10-day PBMC culture with coronavirus spike peptide pools or control peptides (ViraFEST assay). Their recognized antigens are unknown. Oncomine TCR Beta short-read sequencing was applied to DNA from cultured CD4+ T cells. TCRdb passed the PCR reads through MiXCR, listing each CDR3 protein once. The data contain about 21,000 distinct CDR3 sequences, about 43% of them singletons. The starting material was CD4+ T cells from blood, cultured in vitro, obtained about 7 months after SARS-CoV-2 vaccination. Every receptor here comes from a human donor who had recovered from COVID-19.

This clonotype has a handful of counts. The chain uses TRBV7-3 and TRBJ2-2; no reliable D call. Trimming cost V 5 bases and J 4 bases, with 8 bases left between them. Germline V gene sequence: CDR1 SGHTA, CDR2 FQGTGA. The length of the CDR3 is 13 residues. CDR3 loop: CASSPRRTGELFF. CDR3 DNA sequence: TGTGCCAGCAGCCCCAGGCGCACCGGGGAGCTGTTTTTT.

This clonotype was recorded a few times. V is TRBV20-1 and J is TRBJ1-1; no firm D call. Germline CDR1 DFQATT, CDR2 SNEGSKA (reference sequence). Trimming took off 1 base at V and 3 bases at J, with 6 bases between the two ends. CDR3 length: 12 residues. The CDR3 spells CSARVGDTEAFF. In DNA form, the CDR3 reads TGCAGTGCTAGAGTGGGAGACACTGAAGCTTTCTTT.

The chain recombines TRBV18 with TRBJ2-7, with 7 bases identical to TRBD1. CDR3 length equals 14 residues. With 2 bases clipped from V and 2 bases from J, the junction kept 3 bases outside the gene matches. Germline CDR1 is KGHSH and CDR2 is LQKENI. The CDR3: CASSPGTGAYEQYF. The DNA for the CDR3 is TGTGCCAGCTCACCAGGTACAGGGGCCTACGAGCAGTACTTC.

The V call is TRBV29-1, the J call TRBJ2-7, with D perhaps TRBD2 (6 bases). In germline, CDR1 is SQVTM, CDR2 ANQGSEA. Trimming removed 4 bases at V and 7 bases at J, with 11 bases between. The CDR3 runs to 11 residues. The CDR3, as DNA: TGCAGCGTTGGGGAGGCACGGGAGCAGTACTTC. Protein: CSVGEAREQYF.

This clonotype was seen a handful of times. J is TRBJ1-5 and V is TRBV7-8, with D possibly being TRBD1 (5 bases). Trimming stripped 0 bases from V and 6 bases from J, with 12 bases between. CDR3 size: 15 residues. Germline V gives CDR1 SGHVS, CDR2 FQNEAQ. The CDR3 region is CASSLAGQVSQPQHF. The CDR3 region has the DNA TGTGCCAGCAGCTTAGCGGGGCAGGTGAGTCAGCCCCAGCATTTT.

This clonotype occurred a few times. The J gene is TRBJ2-3, the V gene TRBV29-1; 7 nucleotides match TRBD2. Per germline, CDR1 SQVTM and CDR2 ANQGSEA. With V trimmed by 3 bases and J by 1 base, 10 bases remained unmatched. The length of the CDR3 is 16 residues. The CDR3 reads CSVDRLADRGTDTQYF. The CDR3 bases are TGCAGCGTTGACCGGCTAGCGGATAGAGGCACAGATACGCAGTATTTT.

This sequence joins TRBV11-1 and TRBJ2-3, with D tentatively TRBD1 or TRBD2 (5 bases each). There are 16 residues in the CDR3. V was clipped by 3 bases and J by 2 bases, with 15 bases between them. Germline CDR1 is SGHAT and CDR2 is FQDESV (reference sequence). CDR3 residues: CASSFGADTHTDTQYF. Written as DNA, the CDR3 is TGTGCCAGCAGCTTCGGGGCAGACACACACACAGATACGCAGTATTTT.

This clonotype counts as medium-sized (0.01 to 0.1%). The CDR3 loop reads CASSPGLRDREQYF. DNA of the CDR3: TGTGCCAGCAGCCCGGGACTGAGGGACCGCGAGCAGTACTTC. The chain couples TRBV7-2 to TRBJ2-7; the D gene is possibly TRBD2 (6 bases). The length of the CDR3 is 14 residues. V lost 5 bases, J lost 6 bases, and 17 bases lay in between. CDR1 SGHTA and CDR2 FQGNSA come from the germline V gene.

The genes are TRBV29-1 and TRBJ1-2; 7 bases align to TRBD1. Germline loops: CDR1 SQVTM, CDR2 ANQGSEA. The CDR3 runs 11 residues. V was pared by 7 bases and J by 8 bases, with 7 bases of the junction left unmatched. CDR3 nucleotides: TGCAGCGCTACGACAGGGAACGGCTACACCTTC. Residues: CSATTGNGYTF.

The chain uses TRBV7-3 and TRBJ1-1; 9 nucleotides line up with TRBD1. The junction had 9 bases not matched to a gene; V was cut back by 5 bases and J by 11 bases. There are 13 residues in the CDR3. Per the germline V gene, CDR1 is SGHTA and CDR2 is FQGTGA. The CDR3 sequence: CASSLAGQGQAFF. The DNA for the CDR3 is TGTGCCAGCAGCCTAGCGGGACAGGGACAGGCTTTCTTT.

This clonotype turned up a few times. This chain uses TRBV6-1 with TRBJ1-5, with D possibly being TRBD1 (6 bases). The germline V gene has CDR1 MNHNS and CDR2 SASEGT. The ends were cut back, 0 bases at V and 6 bases at J, with 12 bases in the middle. The CDR3 loop spans 15 amino acids. CDR3 protein: CASSEALRGIQPQHF. The CDR3 DNA reads as TGTGCCAGCAGTGAAGCGCTTAGGGGGATTCAGCCCCAGCATTTT.

There are a few counts of this clonotype. The chain recombines TRBV6-5 with TRBJ1-1, with D possibly matching TRBD1 (6 bases). The CDR3 runs 14 residues. Germline V gene lookup returns CDR1 MNHEY and CDR2 SVGAGI. V lost 2 bases and J lost 1, with 8 bases in between. The CDR3 DNA sequence: TGTGCCAGCAGTTACAGCAGGGGGAACACTGAAGCTTTCTTT. As protein: CASSYSRGNTEAFF.

The genes are TRBV29-1 and TRBJ2-7; possibly TRBD1 for D (6 bases). Trimming shortened V by 1 base and J by 4 bases, and 8 bases separated the two germline ends. The CDR3 loop spans 12 amino acids. In germline, CDR1 is SQVTM, CDR2 ANQGSEA. CDR3 DNA: TGCAGCGTTGAAGGACAGGCGTACGAGCAGTACTTC. As protein: CSVEGQAYEQYF.

Only a few counts were recorded for this clonotype. The chain recombines TRBV6-2 or TRBV6-3 with TRBJ1-5; 8 bases align to TRBD1. This CDR3 is built from 15 residues. Unmatched junction bases numbered 14, after V lost 5 bases and J lost 11 bases. Germline loops: CDR1 MNHEY, CDR2 SVGEGT. In nucleotides, the CDR3 is TGTGCCAGCAGTCGAACCGGACAGGGCGCATCGGCCCAGCATTTT. Translated: CASSRTGQGASAQHF.

This clonotype was counted a few times. The chain employs TRBV28 and TRBJ1-2; no firm D call. Trimming shortened V by 8 bases and J by 8 bases, and 12 bases separated the two germline ends. The CDR3 runs 11 residues. The germline V gene encodes CDR1 MDHEN and CDR2 SYDVKM. Here the CDR3 reads CASARARGYTF. As DNA, the CDR3 is TGTGCCAGCGCGCGGGCGAGGGGCTACACCTTC.

V is TRBV5-6 and J is TRBJ2-7; either TRBD1 or TRBD2 may supply D (5 bases each). The CDR3 runs 15 residues. CDR1 and CDR2 from the germline V gene are SGHDT and YYEEEE. With 4 bases removed from V and 4 bases from J, the gap between germline ends came to 18 bases. The CDR3 sequence is CASSPTNWGNYEQYF. The CDR3 DNA sequence: TGTGCCAGCAGCCCGACCAATTGGGGGAATTACGAGCAGTACTTC.

This clonotype was detected only a few times. The chain combines TRBV6-5 with TRBJ2-1; 9 nucleotides match TRBD2. The germline CDR1 and CDR2 sequences are MNHEY and SVGAGI. The length of the CDR3 is 14 residues. V lost 2 bases, J lost 9 bases, and 5 bases stayed unmatched. The CDR3, as DNA: TGTGCCAGCAGTTACGCGGGAGGGCCCATTGAGCAGTTCTTC. It specifies CASSYAGGPIEQFF.

This clonotype appeared a few times. The chain recombines TRBV7-2 with TRBJ2-1, with TRBD2 identical over 7 bases. The germline gives CDR1 SGHTA, CDR2 FQGNSA. V gave up 3 bases and J gave up 0 bases; unmatched junction bases: 5. The length of the CDR3 is 16 residues. In nucleotides, the CDR3 is TGTGCCAGCAGCTTGGAACGGGAGGACTCCTACAATGAGCAGTTCTTC. Its protein product is CASSLEREDSYNEQFF.

V is TRBV27 and J is TRBJ1-5; unclear D gene. The V end lost 5 bases, the J end lost 3 bases, and 11 bases lay between the germline ends. The CDR3 runs to 14 residues. CDR1 is MNHEY, CDR2 SMNVEV, per germline (reference sequence). As DNA, the CDR3 is TGTGCCAGCAGTAATAAAGGGAACAATCAGCCCCAGCATTTT. Encoded protein: CASSNKGNNQPQHF.

By share, this clonotype ranks as medium-sized. The rearrangement links TRBV6-1 to TRBJ1-5; D unclear. The CDR3 runs 13 residues. Germline V gene data show CDR1 as MNHNS and CDR2 as SASEGT. V was shortened by 1 base and J by 4 bases, with 5 bases between the two germline ends. The CDR3, as DNA: TGTGCCAGCAGTGAAGGGGGTAATCAGCCCCAGCATTTT. It codes for CASSEGGNQPQHF.